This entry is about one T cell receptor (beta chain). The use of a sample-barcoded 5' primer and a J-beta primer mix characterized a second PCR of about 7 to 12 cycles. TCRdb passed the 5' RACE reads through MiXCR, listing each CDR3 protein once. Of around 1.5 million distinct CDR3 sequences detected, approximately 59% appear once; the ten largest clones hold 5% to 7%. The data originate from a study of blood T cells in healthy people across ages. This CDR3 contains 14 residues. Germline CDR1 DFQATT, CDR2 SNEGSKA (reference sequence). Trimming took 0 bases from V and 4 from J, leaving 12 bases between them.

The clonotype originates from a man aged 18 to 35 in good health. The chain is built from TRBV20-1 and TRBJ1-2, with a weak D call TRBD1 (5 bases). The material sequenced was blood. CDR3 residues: CSARELGVGYGYTF. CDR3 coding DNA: TGCAGTGCTAGAGAGCTAGGGGTGGGCTATGGCTACACCTTC.